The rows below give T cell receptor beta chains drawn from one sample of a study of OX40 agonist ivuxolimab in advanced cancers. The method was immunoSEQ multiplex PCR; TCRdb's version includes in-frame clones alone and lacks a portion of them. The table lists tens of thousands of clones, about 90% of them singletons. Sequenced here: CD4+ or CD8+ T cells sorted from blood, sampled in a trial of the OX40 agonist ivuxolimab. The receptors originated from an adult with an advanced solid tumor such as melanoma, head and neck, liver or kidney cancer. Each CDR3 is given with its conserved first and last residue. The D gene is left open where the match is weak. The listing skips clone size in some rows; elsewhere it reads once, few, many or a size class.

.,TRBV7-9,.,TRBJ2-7,CASTSTGGTEQYF,TGTGCCAGCACCTCGACAGGTGGGACCGAGCAGTACTTC
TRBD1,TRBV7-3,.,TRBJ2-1,CASSIDRGHNEQFF,TGTGCCAGCAGCATCGACAGGGGGCACAATGAGCAGTTCTTC
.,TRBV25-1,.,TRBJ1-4,CASSDADTDEKLFF,TGTGCCAGCAGTGACGCGGACACGGATGAAAAACTGTTTTTT
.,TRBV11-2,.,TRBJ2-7,CASSLAGAGLEQYF,TGTGCCAGCAGCTTAGCGGGCGCAGGCCTGGAGCAGTACTTC
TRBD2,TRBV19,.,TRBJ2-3,CASSTSSGATDTQYF,TGTGCCAGTAGTACCTCTAGCGGGGCCACAGATACGCAGTATTTT
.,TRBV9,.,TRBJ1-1,CASSVVPRENEAFF,TGTGCCAGCAGCGTAGTGCCCAGGGAAAACGAAGCTTTCTTT
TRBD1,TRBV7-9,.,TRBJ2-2,CASSGRQGRNTGELFF,TGTGCCAGCAGCGGAAGACAGGGGAGGAACACCGGGGAGCTGTTTTTT
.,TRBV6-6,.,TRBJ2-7,CASSPNRDPYEQYF,TGTGCCAGCAGTCCGAACAGGGACCCTTACGAGCAGTACTTC
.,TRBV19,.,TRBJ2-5,CASSIATPGYGETQYF,TGTGCCAGTAGTATAGCCACACCAGGGTACGGAGAGACCCAGTACTTC
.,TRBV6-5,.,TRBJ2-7,CASSYLPGHIEQYF,TGTGCCAGCAGTTACCTACCGGGCCACATAGAGCAGTACTTC
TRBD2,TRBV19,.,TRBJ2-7,CASSIMASGSYEQYF,TGTGCCAGTAGTATTATGGCTAGCGGGAGCTACGAGCAGTACTTC
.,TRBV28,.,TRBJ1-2,CASSSQGNGYTF,TGTGCCAGCAGTTCGCAGGGGAACGGCTACACCTTC
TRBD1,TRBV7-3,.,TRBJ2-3,CASSLSGQGADTQYF,TGTGCCAGCAGCTTATCCGGACAGGGCGCAGATACGCAGTATTTT
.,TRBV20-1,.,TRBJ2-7,CSASSYEQYF,TGCAGTGCTAGTAGTTACGAGCAGTACTTC
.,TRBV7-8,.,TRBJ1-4,CASSLRERANEKLFF,TGTGCCAGCAGCTTGAGGGAGCGTGCTAATGAAAAACTGTTTTTT
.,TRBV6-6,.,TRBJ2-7,CASRQQVNSYEQYF,TGTGCCAGCAGGCAACAAGTAAACTCCTACGAGCAGTACTTC
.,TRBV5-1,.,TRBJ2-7,CASSLLQGTLYEQYF,TGCGCCAGCAGCTTGTTGCAGGGAACCTTGTACGAGCAGTACTTC
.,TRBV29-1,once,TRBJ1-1,CSVALGAGDTEAFF,TGCAGCGTCGCCCTGGGGGCAGGGGACACTGAAGCTTTCTTT
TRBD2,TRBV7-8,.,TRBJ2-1,CASSFGTSGGREQFF,TGTGCCAGCAGCTTCGGGACTAGCGGGGGGAGGGAGCAGTTCTTC
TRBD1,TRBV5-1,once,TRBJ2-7,CASSAGTGQYEQYF,TGCGCCAGCAGCGCTGGGACAGGGCAGTACGAGCAGTACTTC
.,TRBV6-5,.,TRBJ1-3,CASKPSGAGNTIYF,TGTGCCAGCAAACCCTCTGGAGCTGGAAACACCATATATTTT
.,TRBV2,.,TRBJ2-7,CASSRSTHEQYF,TGTGCCAGCTCGAGGAGTACCCACGAGCAGTACTTC
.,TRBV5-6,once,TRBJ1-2,CASSFLAGSNYGYTF,TGTGCCAGCAGCTTCTTGGCAGGATCTAACTATGGCTACACCTTC
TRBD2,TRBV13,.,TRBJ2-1,CASSSVGLAGYNEQFF,TGTGCCAGCAGCTCCGTAGGGCTAGCGGGATACAATGAGCAGTTCTTC
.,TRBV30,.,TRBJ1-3,CAWSGRRDSGNTIYF,TGTGCCTGGAGTGGGCGTCGGGACTCTGGAAACACCATATATTTT
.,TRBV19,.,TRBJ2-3,CASGPGTDTQYF,TGTGCCAGTGGCCCAGGCACAGATACGCAGTATTTT
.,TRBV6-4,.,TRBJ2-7,CASSARDPPYEQYF,TGTGCCAGCAGTGCCCGGGACCCCCCCTACGAGCAGTACTTC
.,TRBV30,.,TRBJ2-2,CAWKTEPSNTGELFF,TGTGCCTGGAAGACAGAACCATCGAACACCGGGGAGCTGTTTTTT
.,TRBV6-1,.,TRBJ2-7,CASSEELVSTYEQYF,TGTGCCAGCAGTGAAGAGTTGGTCAGCACCTACGAGCAGTACTTC
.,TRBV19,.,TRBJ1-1,CASSFLLGLIGEAFF,TGTGCCAGTAGTTTCCTTTTGGGGCTTATTGGTGAAGCTTTCTTT
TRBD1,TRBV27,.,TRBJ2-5,CASSSLGTVLQETQYF,TGTGCCAGCAGTTCGTTGGGGACAGTCCTCCAAGAGACCCAGTACTTC
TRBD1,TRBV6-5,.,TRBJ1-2,CASSYRQGIDGYTF,TGTGCCAGCAGTTATAGACAGGGAATCGATGGCTACACCTTC
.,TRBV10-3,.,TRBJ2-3,CAIPGASTDTQYF,TGTGCCATCCCGGGAGCTAGCACAGATACGCAGTATTTT
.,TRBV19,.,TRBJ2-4,CASSTQGTLAKNIQYF,TGTGCCAGTAGTACCCAGGGGACGTTGGCCAAAAACATTCAGTACTTC
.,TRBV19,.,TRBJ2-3,CASSPGRLHTDTQYF,TGTGCCAGTAGCCCAGGTAGGCTTCACACAGATACGCAGTATTTT
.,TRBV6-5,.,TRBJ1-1,CASNEFRLLGTEAFF,TGTGCCAGCAACGAATTCAGGTTGTTGGGGACTGAAGCTTTCTTT
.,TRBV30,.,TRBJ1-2,CAWISGTNYGYTF,TGTGCCTGGATTTCAGGGACCAACTATGGCTACACCTTC
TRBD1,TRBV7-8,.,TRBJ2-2,CASSSANDRVNTGELFF,TGTGCCAGCAGCTCCGCGAACGACAGGGTAAACACCGGGGAGCTGTTTTTT
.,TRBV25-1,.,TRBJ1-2,CASSVANYGYTF,TGTGCCAGCAGTGTAGCCAACTATGGCTACACCTTC
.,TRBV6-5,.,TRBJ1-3,CASSYSSGVGNTIYF,TGTGCCAGCAGTTACTCGAGTGGGGTTGGAAACACCATATATTTT
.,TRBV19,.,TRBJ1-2,CASSTPAGRGYTF,TGTGCCAGTAGTACCCCTGCGGGGAGGGGCTACACCTTC
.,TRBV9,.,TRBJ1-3,CASRENSGNTIYF,TGTGCCAGCAGAGAGAACTCTGGAAACACCATATATTTT
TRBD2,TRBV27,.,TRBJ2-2,CASSSLAGGGNTGELFF,TGTGCCAGCAGTTCACTAGCGGGAGGGGGGAACACCGGGGAGCTGTTTTTT
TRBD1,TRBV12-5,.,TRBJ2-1,CASGNGQGVNEQFF,TGTGCTAGTGGCAACGGACAGGGGGTAAATGAGCAGTTCTTC
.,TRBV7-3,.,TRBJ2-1,CASSRLGSSYNEQFF,TGTGCCAGCAGCCGTCTGGGGAGCTCCTACAATGAGCAGTTCTTC
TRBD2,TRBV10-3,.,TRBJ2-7,CATWTSGSYEQYF,TGTGCCACCTGGACTAGCGGGAGCTACGAGCAGTACTTC
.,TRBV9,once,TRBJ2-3,CASSAQPGLREDTQYF,TGTGCCAGCAGCGCCCAACCGGGACTTCGCGAAGATACGCAGTATTTT
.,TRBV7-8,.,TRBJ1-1,CASSLEGGLSGAFF,TGTGCCAGCAGCTTAGAAGGCGGTCTAAGTGGAGCTTTCTTT
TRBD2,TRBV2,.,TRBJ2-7,CASSLTSGRFYEQYF,TGTGCCAGCAGTTTGACTAGCGGGAGATTCTACGAGCAGTACTTC
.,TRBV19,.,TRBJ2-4,CASSTSLGGADLAKNIQYF,TGTGCCAGTAGTACCTCCTTGGGCGGGGCAGACCTAGCCAAAAACATTCAGTACTTC
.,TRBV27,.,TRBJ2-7,CASSPNRLSYEQYF,TGTGCCAGCAGTCCCAACAGGCTCTCCTACGAGCAGTACTTC
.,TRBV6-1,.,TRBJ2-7,CASSSEWGSYEQYF,TGTGCCAGCAGTTCAGAATGGGGCTCCTACGAGCAGTACTTC
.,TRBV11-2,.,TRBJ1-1,CASSLDLTVRTEAFF,TGTGCCAGCAGCTTAGATCTCACCGTGCGTACTGAAGCTTTCTTT
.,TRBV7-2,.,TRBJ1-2,CASSFTATYGYTF,TGTGCCAGCAGCTTTACAGCAACCTATGGCTACACCTTC
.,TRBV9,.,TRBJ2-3,CASSAALAATDTQYF,TGTGCCAGCAGCGCTGCTCTAGCAGCAACAGATACGCAGTATTTT
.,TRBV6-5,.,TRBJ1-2,CASSYSVQGLGYTF,TGTGCCAGCAGTTACTCGGTTCAGGGTCTTGGCTACACCTTC
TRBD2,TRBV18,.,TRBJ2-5,CASSPPGTSEETQYF,TGTGCCAGCTCACCTCCGGGGACTAGCGAAGAGACCCAGTACTTC
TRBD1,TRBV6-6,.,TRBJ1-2,CASSAGQNYGYTF,TGTGCCAGCAGTGCGGGACAGAACTATGGCTACACCTTC